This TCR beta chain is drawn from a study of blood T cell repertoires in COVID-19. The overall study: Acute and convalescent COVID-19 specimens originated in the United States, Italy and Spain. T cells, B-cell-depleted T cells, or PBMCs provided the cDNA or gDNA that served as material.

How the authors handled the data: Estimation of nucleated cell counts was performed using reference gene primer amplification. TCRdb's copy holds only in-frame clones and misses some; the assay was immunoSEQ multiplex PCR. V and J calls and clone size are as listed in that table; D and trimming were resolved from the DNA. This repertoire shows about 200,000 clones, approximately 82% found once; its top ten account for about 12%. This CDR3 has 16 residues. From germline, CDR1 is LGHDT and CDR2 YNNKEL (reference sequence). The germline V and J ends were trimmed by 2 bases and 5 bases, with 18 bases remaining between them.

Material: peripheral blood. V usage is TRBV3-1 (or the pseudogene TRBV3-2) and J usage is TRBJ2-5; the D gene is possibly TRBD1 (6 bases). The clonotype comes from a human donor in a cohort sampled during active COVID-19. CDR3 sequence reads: CASSQWGQGQGETQYF. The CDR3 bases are TGTGCCAGCAGCCAATGGGGCCAGGGGCAAGGGGAGACCCAGTACTTC.